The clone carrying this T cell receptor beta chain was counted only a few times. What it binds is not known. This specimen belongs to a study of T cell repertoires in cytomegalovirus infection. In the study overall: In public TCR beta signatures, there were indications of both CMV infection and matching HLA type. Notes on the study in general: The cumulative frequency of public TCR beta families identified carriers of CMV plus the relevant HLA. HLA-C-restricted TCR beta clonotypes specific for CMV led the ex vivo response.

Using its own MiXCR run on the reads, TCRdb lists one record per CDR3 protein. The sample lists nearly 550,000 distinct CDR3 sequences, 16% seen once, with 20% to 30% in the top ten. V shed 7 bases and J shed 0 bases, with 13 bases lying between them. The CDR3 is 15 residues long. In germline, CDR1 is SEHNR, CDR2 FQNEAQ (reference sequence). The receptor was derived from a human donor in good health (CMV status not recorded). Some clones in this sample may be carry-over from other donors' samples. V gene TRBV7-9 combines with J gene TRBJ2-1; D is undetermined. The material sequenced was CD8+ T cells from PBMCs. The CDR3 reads CASTKTVSSYNEQFF. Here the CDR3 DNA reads TGTGCCAGCACCAAAACGGTGAGCTCCTACAATGAGCAGTTCTTC.